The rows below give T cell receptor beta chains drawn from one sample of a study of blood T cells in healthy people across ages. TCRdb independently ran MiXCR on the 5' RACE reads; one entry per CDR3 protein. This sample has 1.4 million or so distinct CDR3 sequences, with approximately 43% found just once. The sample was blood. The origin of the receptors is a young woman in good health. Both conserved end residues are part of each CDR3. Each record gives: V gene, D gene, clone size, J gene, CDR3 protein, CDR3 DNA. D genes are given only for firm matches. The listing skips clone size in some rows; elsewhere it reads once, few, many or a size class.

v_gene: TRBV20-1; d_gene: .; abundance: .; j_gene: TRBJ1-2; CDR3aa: CSASLQGGYTF; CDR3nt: TGCAGTGCCAGCCTCCAGGGTGGCTACACCTTC
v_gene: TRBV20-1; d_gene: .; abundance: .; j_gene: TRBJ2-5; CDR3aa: CSAMTRIQYF; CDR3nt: TGCAGTGCAATGACAAGGATACAGTACTTC
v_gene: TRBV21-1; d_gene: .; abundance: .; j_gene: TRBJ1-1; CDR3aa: CASSKALGARSTEAFF; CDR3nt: TGTGCCAGCAGCAAAGCCCTGGGGGCGCGTTCCACTGAAGCTTTCTTT
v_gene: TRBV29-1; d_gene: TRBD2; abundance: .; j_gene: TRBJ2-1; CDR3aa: CSVVGASGYNEQFF; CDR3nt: TGCAGCGTTGTGGGGGCTAGCGGGTACAATGAGCAGTTCTTC
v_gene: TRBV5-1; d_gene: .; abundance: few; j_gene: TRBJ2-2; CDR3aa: CASSATTNTGELFF; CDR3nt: TGCGCCAGCAGCGCGACAACGAACACCGGGGAGCTGTTTTTT
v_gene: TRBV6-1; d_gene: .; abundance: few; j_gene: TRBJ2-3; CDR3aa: CASSEDRVLIDTQYF; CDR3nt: TGTGCCAGCAGTGAAGACAGGGTTTTGATAGATACGCAGTATTTT
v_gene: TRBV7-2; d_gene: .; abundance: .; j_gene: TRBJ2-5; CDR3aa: CASSLVFGETQYF; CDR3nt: TGTGCCAGCAGCTTAGTGTTCGGGGAGACCCAGTACTTC
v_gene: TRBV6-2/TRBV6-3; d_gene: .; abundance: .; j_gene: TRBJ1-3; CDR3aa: CASSYQAGNTIYF; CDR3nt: TGTGCCAGCAGTTACCAGGCGGGAAACACCATATATTTT
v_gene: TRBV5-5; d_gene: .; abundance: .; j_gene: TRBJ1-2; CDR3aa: CASSFQRTVNYGYTF; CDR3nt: TGTGCCAGCAGCTTCCAAAGGACAGTAAACTATGGCTACACCTTC
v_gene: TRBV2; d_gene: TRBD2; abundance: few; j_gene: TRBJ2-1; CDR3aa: CATLSSGNNEQFF; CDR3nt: TGTGCCACCTTGTCTAGCGGTAACAATGAGCAGTTCTTC
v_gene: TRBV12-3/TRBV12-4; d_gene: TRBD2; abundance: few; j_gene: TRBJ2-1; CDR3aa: CASSTTGTSGRVYNEQFF; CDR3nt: TGTGCCAGCAGTACAACCGGGACTAGCGGGAGGGTCTACAATGAGCAGTTCTTC
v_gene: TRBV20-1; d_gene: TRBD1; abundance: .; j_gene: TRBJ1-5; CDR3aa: CSARDGQGEGQPQHF; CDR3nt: TGCAGTGCTAGAGATGGGCAGGGGGAAGGTCAGCCCCAGCATTTT
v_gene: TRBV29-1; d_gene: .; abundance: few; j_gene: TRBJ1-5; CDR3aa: CSVRQSGNQPQHF; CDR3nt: TGCAGCGTGAGGCAATCGGGCAATCAGCCCCAGCATTTT
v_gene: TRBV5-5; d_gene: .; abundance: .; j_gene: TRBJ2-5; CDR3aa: CASSLGLPANEQYF; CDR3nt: TGTGCCAGCAGCTTGGGCCTGCCGGCCAATGAGCAGTACTTC
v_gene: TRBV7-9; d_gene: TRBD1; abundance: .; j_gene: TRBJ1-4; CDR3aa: CASSLLKGQGAPNEKLFF; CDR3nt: TGTGCCAGCAGCTTATTGAAGGGACAGGGGGCGCCTAATGAAAAACTGTTTTTT
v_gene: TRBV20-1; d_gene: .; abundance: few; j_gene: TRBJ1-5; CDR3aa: CSARRGQPQHF; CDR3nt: TGCAGTGCTCGCCGGGGTCAGCCCCAGCATTTT
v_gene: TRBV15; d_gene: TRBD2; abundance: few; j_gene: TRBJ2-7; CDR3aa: CATSRDSVGGSEQYF; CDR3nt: TGTGCCACCAGCAGAGATTCTGTCGGGGGGAGCGAGCAGTACTTC
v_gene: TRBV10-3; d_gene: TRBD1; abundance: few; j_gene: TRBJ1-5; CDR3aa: CAISDGTGDQPQHF; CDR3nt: TGTGCCATCAGTGATGGGACAGGGGATCAGCCCCAGCATTTT
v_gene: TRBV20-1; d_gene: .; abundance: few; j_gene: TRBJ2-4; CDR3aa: CSAPGIAKNIQYF; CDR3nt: TGCAGTGCTCCCGGGATAGCCAAAAACATTCAGTACTTC
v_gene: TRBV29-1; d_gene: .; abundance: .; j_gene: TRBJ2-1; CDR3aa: CSVDRGALNEQFF; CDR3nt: TGCAGCGTTGATAGGGGGGCTCTCAATGAGCAGTTCTTC
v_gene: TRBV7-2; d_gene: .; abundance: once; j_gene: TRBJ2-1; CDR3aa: CASSWMGGGLYNEQFF; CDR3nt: TGTGCCAGCAGCTGGATGGGGGGGGGCCTCTACAATGAGCAGTTCTTC
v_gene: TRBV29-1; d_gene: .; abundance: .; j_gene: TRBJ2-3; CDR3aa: CSVGLRLQAVGTDTQYF; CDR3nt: TGCAGCGTTGGATTACGCCTCCAGGCTGTGGGCACAGATACGCAGTATTTT
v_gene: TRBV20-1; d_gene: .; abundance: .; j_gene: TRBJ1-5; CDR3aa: CSSGTNNQPQHF; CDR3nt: TGCAGTTCCGGGACAAACAATCAGCCCCAGCATTTT
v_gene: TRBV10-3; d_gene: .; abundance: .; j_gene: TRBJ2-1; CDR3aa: CAISESRGSGNYEQFF; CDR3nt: TGTGCCATCAGTGAGTCGAGGGGGTCGGGGAATTATGAGCAGTTCTTC
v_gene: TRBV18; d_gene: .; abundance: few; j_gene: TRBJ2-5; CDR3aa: CASSLRTFQETQYF; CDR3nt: TGTGCCAGCTCACTAAGGACATTCCAAGAGACCCAGTACTTC
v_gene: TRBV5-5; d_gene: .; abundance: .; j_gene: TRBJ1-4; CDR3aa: CASSLGYGTNEKLFF; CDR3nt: TGTGCCAGCAGCTTGGGGTACGGGACTAATGAAAAACTGTTTTTT
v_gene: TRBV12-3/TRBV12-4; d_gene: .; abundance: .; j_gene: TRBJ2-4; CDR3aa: CAGTTVGLAKNIQYF; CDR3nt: TGTGCCGGCACCACGGTCGGATTAGCCAAAAACATTCAGTACTTC
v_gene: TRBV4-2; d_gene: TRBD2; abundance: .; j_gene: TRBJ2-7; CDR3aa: CASSQAFTKGTSGYEQYF; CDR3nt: TGTGCCAGCAGCCAAGCCTTCACAAAAGGGACTAGCGGTTACGAGCAGTACTTC
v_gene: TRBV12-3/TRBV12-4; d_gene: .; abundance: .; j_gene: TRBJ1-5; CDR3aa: CASSFWAGQPQHF; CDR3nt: TGTGCCAGCAGCTTTTGGGCCGGTCAGCCCCAGCATTTT
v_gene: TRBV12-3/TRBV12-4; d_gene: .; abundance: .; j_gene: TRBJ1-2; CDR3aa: CADEYYGYTF; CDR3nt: TGTGCCGACGAATACTATGGCTACACCTTC
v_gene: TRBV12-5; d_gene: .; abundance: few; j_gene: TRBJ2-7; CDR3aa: CASGLAGVGEQYF; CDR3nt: TGTGCTAGTGGTTTGGCAGGGGTCGGCGAGCAGTACTTC
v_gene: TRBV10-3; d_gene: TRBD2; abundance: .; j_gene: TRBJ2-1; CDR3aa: CAISLRLAQVADNEQFF; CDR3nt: TGTGCCATCAGCCTCCGACTAGCCCAAGTGGCCGACAATGAGCAGTTCTTC
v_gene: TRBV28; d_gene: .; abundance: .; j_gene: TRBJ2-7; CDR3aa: CASSTRGVRSYEQYF; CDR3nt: TGTGCCAGCAGTACGCGGGGAGTGCGCTCCTACGAGCAGTACTTC
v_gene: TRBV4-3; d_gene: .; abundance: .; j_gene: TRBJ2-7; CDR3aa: CASSPWAGYYEQYF; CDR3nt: TGCGCCAGCAGCCCCTGGGCCGGATACTACGAGCAGTACTTC
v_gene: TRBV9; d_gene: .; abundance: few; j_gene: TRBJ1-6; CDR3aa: CASSQGTHAAYNSPLHF; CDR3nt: TGTGCCAGCAGCCAGGGGACCCACGCCGCTTATAATTCACCCCTCCACTTT
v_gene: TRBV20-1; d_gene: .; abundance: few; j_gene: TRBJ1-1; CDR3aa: CSANRDKRTEAFF; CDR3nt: TGCAGTGCGAACAGGGACAAGCGGACTGAAGCTTTCTTT
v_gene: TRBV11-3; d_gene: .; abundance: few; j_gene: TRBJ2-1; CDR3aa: CASSLGGLGRGLAGYNEQFF; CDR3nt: TGTGCCAGCAGCTTAGGAGGATTGGGGAGAGGGCTAGCAGGTTACAATGAGCAGTTCTTC
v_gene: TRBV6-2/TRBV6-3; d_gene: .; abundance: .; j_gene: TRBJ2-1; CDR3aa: CATVAVGNEQFF; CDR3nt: TGTGCCACCGTAGCGGTAGGCAATGAGCAGTTCTTC
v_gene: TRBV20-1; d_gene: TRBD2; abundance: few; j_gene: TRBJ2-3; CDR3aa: CSAITSGSSDTQYF; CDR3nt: TGCAGTGCTATTACTAGCGGGAGTTCAGATACGCAGTATTTT
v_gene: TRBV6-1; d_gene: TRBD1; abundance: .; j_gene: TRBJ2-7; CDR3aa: CASSGWDRTYEQYF; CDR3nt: TGTGCCAGCAGTGGATGGGACAGAACCTACGAGCAGTACTTC
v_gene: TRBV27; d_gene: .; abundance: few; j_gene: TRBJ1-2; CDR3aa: CASTDRGGNYGYTF; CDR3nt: TGTGCCAGCACCGACAGAGGCGGTAACTATGGCTACACCTTC
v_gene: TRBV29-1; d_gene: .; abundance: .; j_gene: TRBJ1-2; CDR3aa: CSVGQAGTGYTF; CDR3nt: TGCAGCGTTGGACAGGCCGGGACTGGCTACACCTTC
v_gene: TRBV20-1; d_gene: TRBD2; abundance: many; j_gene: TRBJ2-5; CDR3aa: CSAKSLAGLQETQYF; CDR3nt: TGCAGTGCCAAGAGCCTAGCGGGGCTCCAAGAGACCCAGTACTTC
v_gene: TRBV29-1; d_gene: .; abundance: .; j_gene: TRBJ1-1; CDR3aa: CSVESRASDTEAFF; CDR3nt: TGCAGCGTTGAATCCAGGGCGAGTGACACTGAAGCTTTCTTT
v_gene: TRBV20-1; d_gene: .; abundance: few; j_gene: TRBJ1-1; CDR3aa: CSASEANTEAFF; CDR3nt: TGCAGTGCCTCTGAGGCGAACACTGAAGCTTTCTTT
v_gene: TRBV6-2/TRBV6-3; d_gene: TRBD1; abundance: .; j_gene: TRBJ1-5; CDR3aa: CASSYPSAGGNQPQHF; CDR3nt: TGTGCCAGCAGTTATCCCTCGGCAGGGGGTAATCAGCCCCAGCATTTT
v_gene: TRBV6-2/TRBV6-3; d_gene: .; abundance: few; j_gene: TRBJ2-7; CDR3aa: CASSYRVGSYEQYF; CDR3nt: TGTGCCAGCAGTTATAGGGTTGGGTCCTACGAGCAGTACTTC
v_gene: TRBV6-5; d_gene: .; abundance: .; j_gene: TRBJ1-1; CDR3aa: CASSLTSGVTEAFF; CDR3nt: TGTGCCAGCAGTTTAACGTCAGGGGTCACTGAAGCTTTCTTT
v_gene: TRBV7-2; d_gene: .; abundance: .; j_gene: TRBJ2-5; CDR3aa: CTSSFAGETQYF; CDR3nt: TGTACCAGCAGCTTTGCGGGGGAGACCCAGTACTTC
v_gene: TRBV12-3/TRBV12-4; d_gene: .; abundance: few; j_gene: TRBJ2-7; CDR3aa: CASSLLAGRTYNEQYF; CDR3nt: TGTGCCAGCAGTTTATTGGCAGGGAGGACCTACAATGAGCAGTACTTC
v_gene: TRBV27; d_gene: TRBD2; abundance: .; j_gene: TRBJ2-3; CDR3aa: CASRDNERGTTDTQYF; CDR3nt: TGTGCCAGCAGGGATAACGAGCGGGGGACCACAGATACGCAGTATTTT
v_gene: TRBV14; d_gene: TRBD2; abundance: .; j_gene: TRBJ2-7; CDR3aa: CASSQPGLAGVITYEQYF; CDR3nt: TGTGCCAGCAGCCAACCCGGACTAGCGGGAGTTATTACCTACGAGCAGTACTTC
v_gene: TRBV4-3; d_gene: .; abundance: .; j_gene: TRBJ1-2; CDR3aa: CASSQDYSAIGGYTF; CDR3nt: TGCGCCAGCAGCCAAGATTATTCGGCGATCGGTGGCTACACCTTC